Below are 22 T cell receptor beta chains sequenced from a single sample in a study of blood T cell repertoires in COVID-19. Some clones are missing from TCRdb's copy, which holds only in-frame ones; the method was immunoSEQ multiplex PCR. This sample has roughly 220,000 clones, with roughly 84% found just once. The sample taken for sequencing was peripheral blood. The receptors derive from a man aged 30-40 years with active or convalescent COVID-19.

The chain links TRBV2 to TRBJ2-2; D call uncertain. The germline V gene encodes CDR1 SNHLY and CDR2 FYNNEI. V was clipped by 2 bases and J by 4 bases, with 8 bases between them. This CDR3 spans 14 amino acids. The CDR3 is CASSERVITGELFF. In DNA form, the CDR3 reads TGTGCCAGCAGTGAACGAGTCATCACCGGGGAGCTGTTTTTT.

This chain links TRBV7-2 with TRBJ1-5, with 7 bases fitting TRBD1. V lost 5 bases to trimming and J lost 6 bases; unmatched junction nucleotides: 10. CDR3 length equals 15 residues. CDR1 is SGHTA, CDR2 FQGNSA, per germline. DNA of the CDR3: TGTGCCAGCAGCCCCTTTGAGGGGGCGAGTCAGCCCCAGCATTTT. As protein: CASSPFEGASQPQHF.

The chain carries TRBV9 and TRBJ2-7; 8 bases are a match to TRBD1. The J segment lost 5 bases and the V segment lost 4 bases, leaving 11 bases of the junction unmatched. CDR1 and CDR2 from the germline V gene are SGDLS and YYNGEE. The CDR3 totals 15 residues. This CDR3 is CASSPYLGTGNEQYF. The CDR3 nucleotides read TGTGCCAGCAGCCCCTACTTGGGGACAGGCAACGAGCAGTACTTC.

This rearrangement joins TRBV7-3 to TRBJ2-1; 11 nucleotides line up with TRBD2. The V segment lost 5 bases and the J segment 3 bases; nucleotides outside the gene matches: 6. The germline V gene has CDR1 SGHTA and CDR2 FQGTGA. This CDR3 contains 16 residues. In DNA form, the CDR3 reads TGTGCCAGCAGCACCAACGGACTAGCGGGCTACAATGAGCAGTTCTTC. It encodes CASSTNGLAGYNEQFF.

The J gene is TRBJ2-1, the V gene TRBV5-1, with D possibly matching TRBD2 (6 bases). CDR3 length: 14 residues. The V gene lost 4 bases and the J gene lost 5 bases, with 13 bases spanning the gap. Germline values: CDR1 SGHRS, CDR2 YFSETQ. The CDR3 DNA sequence: TGCGCCAGCAGCCCCGGCGGGGACCACAATGAGCAGTTCTTC. Protein: CASSPGGDHNEQFF.

CDR3: CASSGPGGEQYF. CDR3 in DNA: TGCGCCAGCAGTGGGCCAGGGGGCGAGCAGTACTTC. The chain recombines TRBV10-1 with TRBJ2-7, with 7 bases lining up with TRBD1. CDR1 is WNHNN, CDR2 SYGVQD, per germline (reference sequence). Unmatched junction bases numbered 3, after V lost 4 bases and J lost 6 bases. The CDR3 has 12 amino acids.

This sequence joins TRBV5-4 and TRBJ1-2, with D maybe TRBD1 (5 bases). The CDR3 covers 14 residues. Trimming pared 6 bases from V and 7 bases from J, leaving 19 bases between. Germline V gene sequence: CDR1 SGHNT, CDR2 YYREEE (reference sequence). The CDR3 bases are TGTGCCAGCACCGGGGGGGAGGAGGGTGGTGGCTACACCTTC. Amino acid sequence: CASTGGEEGGGYTF.

About this clone: Other nucleotide sequences in the sample specify the same CDR3. This chain uses TRBV9 with TRBJ2-3; no reliable D call. The CDR3 is made up of 15 amino acids. The V gene's germline CDR1 is SGDLS and CDR2 YYNGEE. V was clipped by 0 bases and J by 1 base, with 9 bases between them. CDR3 region: CASSVALRGTDTQYF. The CDR3 coding sequence is TGTGCCAGCAGCGTAGCGCTCCGGGGCACAGATACGCAGTATTTT.

The chain couples TRBV28 to TRBJ1-1; D not certain. The V end lost 2 bases, the J end lost 6 bases, and 7 bases lay between the germline ends. CDR3 length: 12 amino acids. Germline values: CDR1 MDHEN, CDR2 SYDVKM. CDR3 in DNA: TGTGCCAGCAGTTTAGCATTAGCTGAAGCTTTCTTT. Protein sequence: CASSLALAEAFF.

This clone was counted a few times. The chain links TRBV9 to TRBJ1-3; 8 nucleotides line up with TRBD1. The CDR3 sequence is 16 residues long. Trimming took 0 bases from V and 7 from J; bases not matched to a gene: 9. Germline CDR1 and CDR2: SGDLS and YYNGEE. As DNA, the CDR3 is TGTGCCAGCAGCGTAGCTCGGACAGGGCCGGGGAACACCATATATTTT. Protein: CASSVARTGPGNTIYF.

CDR3 sequence (DNA): TGTGCCAGCAGTTCCCAGATCGGGGGAAACACTGAGTACGAGCAGTACTTC. Its translation is CASSSQIGGNTEYEQYF. The gene calls are TRBV27 and TRBJ2-7; a weak D match, TRBD2 (6 bases). CDR1 is MNHEY and CDR2 is SMNVEV in the germline V gene (reference sequence). There are 17 residues in the CDR3. V was pared by 4 bases and J by 4 bases, with 23 bases between.

As DNA, the CDR3 is TGTGCCAGCAGCGTAGAAGGGACAGATCCGAATGAGCAGTTCTTC. This gives the protein CASSVEGTDPNEQFF. V usage is TRBV9 and J usage is TRBJ2-1; 7 bases are a match to TRBD1. Germline trimming cut 0 bases from V and 7 bases from J; bases unmatched to any gene: 7. The CDR3 sequence is 15 residues long. Germline CDR1 is SGDLS and CDR2 is YYNGEE.

In this sample, this clone turned up once. The chain is built from TRBV6-6 and TRBJ2-2, with 7 bases that match TRBD2. The germline V gene encodes CDR1 MNHNY and CDR2 SVGAGI (reference sequence). Trimming cost V 6 bases and J 4 bases; bases outside gene matches: 8. This CDR3 is 15 amino acids long. The CDR3 coding sequence is TGTGCCAGCAGCCGAGGGCGGGAGAGCACCGGGGAGCTGTTTTTT. Protein: CASSRGRESTGELFF.

V is TRBV7-2 and J is TRBJ2-1; 12 bases are shared with TRBD2. CDR3 length: 15 amino acids. Trimming cost V 1 base and J 10 bases; bases outside gene matches: 5. CDR1 SGHTA and CDR2 FQGNSA come from the germline V gene. The CDR3 sequence: CASSLVSGTSGEQFF. CDR3 bases: TGTGCCAGCAGCTTAGTTTCGGGGACTAGCGGGGAGCAGTTCTTC.

The chain has TRBV28 and TRBJ2-7, with D perhaps TRBD2 (7 bases). V dropped 3 bases and J dropped 1 base, with 13 bases sitting between them. CDR1 is MDHEN and CDR2 is SYDVKM in the germline V gene. This CDR3 is 15 amino acids long. The chain's CDR3 is CASSLGGGASYEQYF. CDR3 bases: TGTGCCAGCAGTTTGGGAGGGGGGGCTTCCTACGAGCAGTACTTC.

The rearrangement uses TRBV4-2 and TRBJ1-4; weak D call: TRBD1 (5 bases). Germline V gene lookup returns CDR1 LGHNA and CDR2 YNFKEQ. CDR3 length: 16 amino acids. V lost 1 base, J lost 0 bases, and 9 bases lay in between. CDR3 loop: CASSQGGGATNEKLFF. The CDR3 nucleotides read TGTGCCAGCAGCCAAGGCGGGGGTGCAACTAATGAAAAACTGTTTTTT.

This chain joins TRBV19 and TRBJ1-1; D possibly corresponds to TRBD1 (6 bases). The CDR3 contains 15 residues. Trimming shortened V by 5 bases and J by 3 bases, and 16 bases separated the two germline ends. CDR1 is LNHDA, CDR2 SQIVND, per germline (reference sequence). The CDR3 reads CASSAPGEIYTEAFF. DNA for the CDR3: TGTGCCAGTAGTGCCCCAGGGGAAATTTACACTGAAGCTTTCTTT.

As DNA, the CDR3 is TGTGCCAGCAGTGATTCTGGGGGCTTCGAGACCCAGTACTTC. It translates to CASSDSGGFETQYF. The genes are TRBV6-4 and TRBJ2-5; a possible D gene is TRBD1 (6 bases). Trimming pared 3 bases from V and 5 bases from J, leaving 13 bases between. The germline V gene encodes CDR1 MRHNA and CDR2 SNTAGT. The CDR3 consists of 14 residues.

On this clone itself: The same CDR3 also results from other DNA sequences found in this sample. The chain combines TRBV4-3 with TRBJ1-2, with D possibly TRBD1 on 5 matching bases. The length of the CDR3 is 13 residues. V gave up 0 bases and J gave up 5 bases, with 7 bases separating them. Germline-derived CDR1 and CDR2 are LGHNA and YSLEER. The CDR3 DNA reads TGCGCCAGCAGCCAAGATCGGGGGTATGGCTACACCTTC. Protein sequence: CASSQDRGYGYTF.

V and J are TRBV30 and TRBJ2-3; D is unresolved. With 8 bases removed from V and 2 bases from J, the gap between germline ends came to 14 bases. Germline V gene data show CDR1 as GTSNPN and CDR2 as SVGIG (reference sequence). The CDR3 has 13 residues. The CDR3, as DNA: TGTGCCGGAGACCGACGGAACACAGATACGCAGTATTTT. It specifies CAGDRRNTDTQYF.

The CDR3, as DNA: TGCGCCAGCAGCCAGCAAACAGGGGGGGATGAGCAGTTCTTC. The encoded protein is CASSQQTGGDEQFF. This chain links TRBV4-3 with TRBJ2-1, with D perhaps matching TRBD1 (8 bases). The CDR3 runs 14 residues. Between the trimmed V and J ends, which lost 3 bases and 8 bases, there was a span of 14 bases. Looked up from germline, CDR1 is LGHNA and CDR2 is YSLEER.

The chain has TRBV9 and TRBJ2-6; D is possibly TRBD2 (5 bases). Germline loops: CDR1 SGDLS, CDR2 YYNGEE. The CDR3 is 16 residues long. V shed 3 bases and J shed 1 base, with 11 bases lying between them. DNA for the CDR3: TGTGCCAGCAGCGGGACCACGGGATCTGGGGCCAACGTCCTGACTTTC. This translates into CASSGTTGSGANVLTF.